This T cell receptor (beta chain) appears in the sequencing data of a study of blood T cells in healthy people across ages. Broader study findings: Greater diversity and more naive CD4+ cells were seen in long-lived donors than in aged donors. A conclusive naive versus antigen-experienced comparison was prevented by the unsorted PBMCs. Researchers judged that diversity estimates from one million T cells fell short of true values.

The CDR3 consists of 15 residues. Germline CDR1 reads KGHDR; CDR2 reads SFDVKD. V lost 11 bases and J 4 bases, leaving 21 bases between the germline ends. Extraction of total RNA produced a minimum of 5 micrograms from each sample. Together with a sample-barcoded 5' primer, a J-beta primer mix was included in a second PCR lasting roughly 6 to 12 cycles. TCRdb fed the 5' RACE reads into MiXCR, producing one record per CDR3 protein. The sample lists about a million distinct CDR3 sequences; roughly 50% were seen once. About this clonotype: Antigen unknown.

The source is an older woman in good health. The material sequenced was blood. This sequence joins TRBV24-1 and TRBJ2-3; perhaps TRBD2 as D (5 bases). The CDR3 nucleotides are TGTGCCATCTCCGGACCGGGAAAGGACGCAGATACGCAGTATTTT. Protein: CAISGPGKDADTQYF.